This T cell receptor (beta chain) was found in a study of cytomegalovirus exposure and HLA in healthy donors. Study-level results: Across donors, most TCRs were seen rarely, yet some public ones were widespread.

V was clipped by 4 bases and J by 2 bases, with 12 bases between them. Germline values: CDR1 SGHRS, CDR2 YFSETQ. The CDR3 runs to 15 residues. Profiled with immunoSEQ multiplex PCR; TCRdb holds only in-frame clones, not every one. The repertoire holds about 140,000 clones, approximately 84% seen once, with around 27% in the top ten. This clone was seen many times. As yet, its antigen is unknown. Sequenced material: PBMCs. The chain combines TRBV5-1 with TRBJ2-2; D may be TRBD2 (6 bases). The TCR was taken from a man between 25 and 39 years old in good health and CMV-seropositive. The CDR3 DNA sequence: TGCGCCAGCAGCCGGACGGGGGTTAACACCGGGGAGCTGTTTTTT. Translated, it gives CASSRTGVNTGELFF.